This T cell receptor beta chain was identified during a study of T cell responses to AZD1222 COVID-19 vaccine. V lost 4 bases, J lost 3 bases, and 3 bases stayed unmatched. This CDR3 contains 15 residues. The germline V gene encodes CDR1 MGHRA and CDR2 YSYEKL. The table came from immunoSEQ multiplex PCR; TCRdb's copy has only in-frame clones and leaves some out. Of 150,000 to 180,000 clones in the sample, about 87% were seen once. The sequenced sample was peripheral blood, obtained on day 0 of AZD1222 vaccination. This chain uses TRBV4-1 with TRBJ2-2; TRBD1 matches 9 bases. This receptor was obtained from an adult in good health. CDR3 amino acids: CASSRGDRDTGELFF. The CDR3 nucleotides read TGCGCCAGCAGCCGAGGGGACAGGGACACCGGGGAGCTGTTTTTT.